The rows below give T cell receptor beta chains drawn from one sample of a study of PD-L1 blockade in urothelial cancer. The protocol was immunoSEQ multiplex PCR, while the TCRdb copy is restricted to in-frame clones and leaves out a portion. Of approximately 100,000 clones in the sample, approximately 86% were seen once. The source material was PBMCs, sampled around atezolizumab (anti-PD-L1) treatment. All receptors derive from a man over 45 with urothelial cancer. CDR3s include the opening cysteine and the closing phenylalanine or tryptophan. D genes are given only for firm matches. Size tells how often a clone was seen (once, few, many) or the class of an expanded clone, and some rows leave it out.

J	size	V	D	DNA	CDR3
TRBJ1-6	NA	TRBV10-3	TRBD1	TGTGCCATCAGGACGGACAGGGTTACTTTTAATTCACCCCTCCACTTT	CAIRTDRVTFNSPLHF
TRBJ1-2	NA	TRBV6-5	NA	TGTGCCAGCAGTACCCTCGGAGAGGCTAACTATGGCTACACCTTC	CASSTLGEANYGYTF
TRBJ2-5	once	TRBV28	TRBD1	TGTGCCAGCAGAGAGGGACAGCTCCAAGAGACCCAGTACTTC	CASREGQLQETQYF
TRBJ2-2	NA	TRBV6-6	TRBD1	TGTGCCAGCAGTTACCTACAGGGGTGGAATCCCGGGGAGCTGTTTTTT	CASSYLQGWNPGELFF
TRBJ1-5	NA	TRBV28	NA	TGTGCCAGCAGTTTTGGGAGGGATCAGCCCCAGCATTTT	CASSFGRDQPQHF
TRBJ2-1	NA	TRBV18	TRBD2	TGTGCCAGCTCACTCCTGACTAGCGGATACAATGAGCAGTTCTTC	CASSLLTSGYNEQFF
TRBJ2-5	NA	TRBV19	TRBD2	TGTGCCAGTAGTTTTCGGGAGGGTGCAGAGACCCAGTACTTC	CASSFREGAETQYF
TRBJ1-2	NA	TRBV19	NA	TGTGCCAGTAGTGCAGGTTATGGCTACACCTTC	CASSAGYGYTF
TRBJ2-5	NA	TRBV20-1	NA	TGCAGTGCTTACAGGAAAGAGACCCAGTACTTC	CSAYRKETQYF
TRBJ2-7	NA	TRBV9	TRBD2	TGTGCCAGCAGCGTAGGGGGGACTAGTGTATACGAGCAGTACTTC	CASSVGGTSVYEQYF
TRBJ2-3	once	TRBV7-2	TRBD2	TGTGCCAGCAGCTCACCCAGGACTAGACACACAGATACGCAGTATTTT	CASSSPRTRHTDTQYF
TRBJ2-2	once	TRBV28	NA	TGTGCCAGCAAGCGGGCGGGGGAGCTGTTTTTT	CASKRAGELFF
TRBJ1-5	NA	TRBV28	NA	TGTGCCAGCAGTTTATACAGGAATAGCAATCAGCCCCAGCATTTT	CASSLYRNSNQPQHF
TRBJ1-2	NA	TRBV28	NA	TGTGCCAGCAGTTTGCAGCTCAGACTTAACTATGGCTACACCTTC	CASSLQLRLNYGYTF
TRBJ2-2	NA	TRBV7-9	NA	TGTGCCAGCAGCTTAGTTGTAGTAATTCGACAAGGCACCGGGGAGCTGTTTTTT	CASSLVVVIRQGTGELFF
TRBJ2-2	NA	TRBV4-1	NA	TGCGCCAGCAGCTCCAGGGGAGTAGTTTCCGGGGAGCTGTTTTTT	CASSSRGVVSGELFF
TRBJ1-1	NA	TRBV28	TRBD1	TGTGCCAGCAGTCCAGGGACAGGGTGGAGGCTGAACACTGAAGCTTTCTTT	CASSPGTGWRLNTEAFF
TRBJ1-1	NA	TRBV5-6	NA	TGTGCCAGCATCACACAACAGGGTCCCCCAGAAGCTTTCTTT	CASITQQGPPEAFF
TRBJ1-1	NA	TRBV6-5	NA	TGTGCCAGCAGTTACAGACGAACAGTGAACACTGAAGCTTTCTTT	CASSYRRTVNTEAFF
TRBJ2-1	NA	TRBV7-2	NA	TGTGCCAGCAGCTCATCGACAGCCAAATACAATGAGCAGTTCTTC	CASSSSTAKYNEQFF
TRBJ2-7	once	TRBV27	TRBD2	TGTGCCAGCAGTTTAAAATTCTCGTCTAGCGGCGCCTACGAGCAGTACTTC	CASSLKFSSSGAYEQYF
TRBJ1-2	NA	TRBV19	TRBD1	TGTGCCAGTAGTATATTACCCGGACAGGGACACCATAACTATGGCTACACCTTC	CASSILPGQGHHNYGYTF
TRBJ1-2	NA	TRBV6-1	TRBD1	TGTGCCAGCAGTGGGACAGGATATGGCTACACCTTC	CASSGTGYGYTF
TRBJ2-7	NA	TRBV11-2	TRBD2	TGTGCCAGCAGCTTAGTAGCGGGACTAGCGGGAGTGGCCGGTTACGAGCAGTACTTC	CASSLVAGLAGVAGYEQYF
TRBJ1-2	once	TRBV28	NA	TGTGCCAGCAGTTTATCGGGCGGGGCCCGGGGCTACACCTTC	CASSLSGGARGYTF
TRBJ2-7	NA	TRBV30	TRBD2	TGTGCCTGGAGTCCGCCCGGGAGGAAGGAGCAGTACTTC	CAWSPPGRKEQYF
TRBJ2-7	few	TRBV7-9	TRBD2	TGTGCCAGCAGCTTAGCTGGGACTAGCGGGAGCTACGAGCAGTACTTC	CASSLAGTSGSYEQYF
TRBJ2-5	NA	TRBV9	NA	TGTGCCAGCAGATCTGCGGGATCAGAGACCCAGTACTTC	CASRSAGSETQYF
TRBJ2-1	once	TRBV5-1	NA	TGCGCCAGCAGCTTGGCAGGGGGGAGCTCCTACAATGAGCAGTTCTTC	CASSLAGGSSYNEQFF
TRBJ2-5	NA	TRBV4-1	TRBD2	TGCGCCAGCAGCCAAACGGGACTAGCGAAGGAGGCCCAGTACTTC	CASSQTGLAKEAQYF
TRBJ2-3	NA	TRBV4-1	TRBD1	TGCGCCAGCAGCCAAGGGGGACAGGGTGCAGATACGCAGTATTTT	CASSQGGQGADTQYF
TRBJ1-4	NA	TRBV18	TRBD1	TGTGCCAGCTCACTTTCAGGGGGCGCCCACGAAAAACTGTTTTTT	CASSLSGGAHEKLFF
TRBJ2-5	NA	TRBV9	TRBD2	TGTGCCAGCGGCAGAGGGAGGGCCCAAGAGACCCAGTACTTC	CASGRGRAQETQYF
TRBJ1-6	NA	TRBV5-8	NA	TGTGCCAGCAGCGCGGGCACTGCCTATAATTCACCCCTCCACTTT	CASSAGTAYNSPLHF
TRBJ2-7	NA	TRBV5-1	NA	TGCGCCAGCAGCTTGGAGGACACCTACGAGCAGTACTTC	CASSLEDTYEQYF
TRBJ2-7	NA	TRBV5-5	NA	TGTGCCAGCAGAAGGGGGAGCAGGGGCCCCTACGAGCAGTACTTC	CASRRGSRGPYEQYF
TRBJ2-3	NA	TRBV5-6	NA	TGTGCCAGCAGCTTCCGGGGTACATTATCGGATACGCAGTATTTT	CASSFRGTLSDTQYF
TRBJ1-6	NA	TRBV9	NA	TGTGCCAGCAGCGTAGACGGACAAGCTTCACCCCTCCACTTT	CASSVDGQASPLHF
TRBJ2-7	few	TRBV9	NA	TGTGCCAGCAGCGGGGGCCGGGACTCCAAAGCCTACGAGCAGTACTTC	CASSGGRDSKAYEQYF
TRBJ2-7	NA	TRBV7-2	NA	TGTGCCAGCAGCCCGACTAGAGCGGACTACGAGCAGTACTTC	CASSPTRADYEQYF
TRBJ1-4	NA	TRBV19	NA	TGTGCCAGTAGTACCCGGGACACTGCAACTAATGAAAAACTGTTTTTT	CASSTRDTATNEKLFF
TRBJ2-1	NA	TRBV29-1	NA	TGCAGCGTTGCTCCGACCGGGGGTGAGCAGTTCTTC	CSVAPTGGEQFF
TRBJ1-5	NA	TRBV2	TRBD1	TGTGCCAGCAGTTCGGACAGGGCCACCAATCAGCCCCAGCATTTT	CASSSDRATNQPQHF
TRBJ2-7	NA	TRBV5-4	TRBD1	TGTGCCAGCAGCACGGGTGACAGGGCTGTAAACGAGCAGTACTTC	CASSTGDRAVNEQYF
TRBJ1-6	NA	TRBV19	NA	TGTGCCAGTAGTATCCCAGGGAATTCACCCCTCCACTTT	CASSIPGNSPLHF
TRBJ2-1	NA	TRBV27	TRBD2	TGTGCCAGCAGTCCCCGAAGGAGTAGCGGGCGCTACAATGAGCAGTTCTTC	CASSPRRSSGRYNEQFF